This TCR beta chain was profiled in a study of T cell clones after liver transplantation. Overall study: Immunosuppression withdrawal was tried within 2 years after liver transplantation in this trial. Timepoints were pre-transplant, pre-withdrawal, and after withdrawal was completed or failed. TCRbeta sequencing after a pre-transplant mixed lymphocyte reaction identified graft-donor-reactive clones, later tracked in post-transplant blood. Points from the study as a whole: Low donor cell numbers restricted donor-reactive repertoire measurement in two subjects.

The germline V gene has CDR1 MNHNY and CDR2 SVGAGI (reference sequence). V was shortened by 0 bases and J by 8 bases, with 14 bases between the two germline ends. CDR3 length equals 15 residues. Repertoires were generated with immunoSEQ multiplex PCR, while TCRdb's copy carries only in-frame clones and drops some. Altogether 65,000 to 85,000 clones are present, 84% being singletons, with the ten largest covering 2% to 2.5%. As regards this clone: The antigen is not known.

The J gene is TRBJ1-3, the V gene TRBV6-6, with D unresolved. Sample: CD4+ T cells from blood, taken about 50 months after liver transplant. The source is a human patient who received a liver transplant. Some T cells may be provided by the graft donor. CDR3 protein: CASSYSVWIADTIYF. In DNA, the CDR3 is TGTGCCAGCAGTTACTCGGTTTGGATTGCGGACACCATATATTTT.